The clone carrying this T cell receptor (beta chain) has more than one count but fewer than ten. The antigen is undetermined. CDR3 size: 15 residues. Germline lookup yields CDR1 DFQATT and CDR2 SNEGSKA (reference sequence). V shed 3 bases and J 3 bases; nucleotides not matched to a gene: 7. Cultured CD4+ T-cell DNA underwent Oncomine TCR Beta short-read sequencing. TCRdb fed the PCR reads into MiXCR, producing one record per CDR3 protein. The top ten clones hold approximately 13% of a sample with 16,000 or so distinct CDR3 sequences, roughly 51% of them seen once. The sample is drawn from a study of vaccination and CD4 T cells after COVID-19. Across the whole study: A median of around 73 days (range 14 to 241) separated dose two from the taking of post-vaccine samples.

The treatment: approximately 10-day PBMC culture with coronavirus spike peptide pools or control peptides (ViraFEST assay). The specimen sequenced was CD4+ T cells from blood, cultured in vitro. The TCR sequence derives from a human donor who had recovered from COVID-19. V gene TRBV20-1 combines with J gene TRBJ1-1; 10 bases line up with TRBD1. The CDR3 DNA sequence: TGCAGTGCTAGGTTCCCGGGACAGGGGCACACTGAAGCTTTCTTT. The encoded protein is CSARFPGQGHTEAFF.